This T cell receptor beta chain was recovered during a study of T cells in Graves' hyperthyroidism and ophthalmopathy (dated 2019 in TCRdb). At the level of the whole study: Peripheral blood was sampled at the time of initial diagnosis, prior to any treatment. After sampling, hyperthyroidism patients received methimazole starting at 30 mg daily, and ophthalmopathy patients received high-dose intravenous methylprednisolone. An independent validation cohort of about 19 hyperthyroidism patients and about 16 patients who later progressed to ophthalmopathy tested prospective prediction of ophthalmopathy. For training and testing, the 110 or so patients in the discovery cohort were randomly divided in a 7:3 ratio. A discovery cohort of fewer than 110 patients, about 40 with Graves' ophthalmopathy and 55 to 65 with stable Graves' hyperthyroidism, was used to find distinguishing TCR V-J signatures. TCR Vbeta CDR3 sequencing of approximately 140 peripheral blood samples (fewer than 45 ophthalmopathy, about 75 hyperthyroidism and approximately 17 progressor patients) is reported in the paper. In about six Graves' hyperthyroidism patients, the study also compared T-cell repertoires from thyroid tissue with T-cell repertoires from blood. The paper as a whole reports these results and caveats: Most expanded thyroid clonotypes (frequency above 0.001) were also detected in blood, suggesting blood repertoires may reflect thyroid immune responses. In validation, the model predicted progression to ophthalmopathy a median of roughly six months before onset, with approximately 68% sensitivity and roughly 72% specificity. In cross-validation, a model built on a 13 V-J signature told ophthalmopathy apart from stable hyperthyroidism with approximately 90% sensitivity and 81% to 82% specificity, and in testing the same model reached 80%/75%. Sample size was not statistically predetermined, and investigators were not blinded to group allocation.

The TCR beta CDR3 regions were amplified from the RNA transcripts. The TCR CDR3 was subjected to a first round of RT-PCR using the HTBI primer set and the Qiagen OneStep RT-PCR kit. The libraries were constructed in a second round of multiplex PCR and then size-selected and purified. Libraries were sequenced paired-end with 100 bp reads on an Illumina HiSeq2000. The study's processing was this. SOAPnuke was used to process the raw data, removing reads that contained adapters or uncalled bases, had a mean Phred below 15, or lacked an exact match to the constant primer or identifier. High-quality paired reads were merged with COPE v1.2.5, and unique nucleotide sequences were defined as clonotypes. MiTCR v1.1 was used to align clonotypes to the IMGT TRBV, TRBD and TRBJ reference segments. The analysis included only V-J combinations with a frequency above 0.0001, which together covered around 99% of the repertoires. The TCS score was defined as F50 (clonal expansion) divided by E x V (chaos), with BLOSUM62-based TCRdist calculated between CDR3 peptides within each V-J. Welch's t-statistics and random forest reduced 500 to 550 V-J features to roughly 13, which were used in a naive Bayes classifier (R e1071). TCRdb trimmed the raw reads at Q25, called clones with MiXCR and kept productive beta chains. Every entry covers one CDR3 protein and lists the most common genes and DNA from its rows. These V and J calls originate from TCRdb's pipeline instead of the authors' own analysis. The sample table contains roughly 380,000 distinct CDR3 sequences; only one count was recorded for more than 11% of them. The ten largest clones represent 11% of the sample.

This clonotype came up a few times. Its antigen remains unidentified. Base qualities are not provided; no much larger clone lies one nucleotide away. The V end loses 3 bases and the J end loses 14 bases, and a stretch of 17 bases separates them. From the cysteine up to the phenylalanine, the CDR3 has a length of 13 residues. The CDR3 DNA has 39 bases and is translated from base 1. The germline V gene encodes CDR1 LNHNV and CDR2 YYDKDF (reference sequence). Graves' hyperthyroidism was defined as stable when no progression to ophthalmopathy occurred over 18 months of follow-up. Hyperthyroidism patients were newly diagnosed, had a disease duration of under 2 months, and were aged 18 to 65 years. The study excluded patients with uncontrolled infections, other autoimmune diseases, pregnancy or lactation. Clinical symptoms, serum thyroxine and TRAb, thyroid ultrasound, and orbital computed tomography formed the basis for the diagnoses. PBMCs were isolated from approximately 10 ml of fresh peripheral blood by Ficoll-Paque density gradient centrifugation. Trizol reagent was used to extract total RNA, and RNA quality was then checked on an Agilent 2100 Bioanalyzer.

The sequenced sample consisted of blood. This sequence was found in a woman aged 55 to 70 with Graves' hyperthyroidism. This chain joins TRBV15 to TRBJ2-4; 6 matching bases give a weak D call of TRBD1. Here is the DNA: TGTGCCACCAGCAGGGATAATTCAGGGGATAAGTACTTC. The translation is CATSRDNSGDKYF.